One sample yielded the 26 T cell receptor beta chains listed below, sequenced in a study of a mutant IDH1 vaccine in newly diagnosed glioma. No antigens are known for them. Only in-frame clones appear in the TCRdb table, and some are missing; sequencing was by immunoSEQ multiplex PCR. Here the sample spans about 29,000 clones, approximately 80% being singletons. Time point described: week 23, last vaccination. Vaccination comprised doses that each held 300 ug of mutant IDH1 20-mer peptide, plus topical imiquimod. The material was PBMCs, obtained from a glioma patient whose treatment included an IDH1 peptide vaccine. The receptors were gathered from a woman between 18 and 29 years old with glioma.

This clone turned up a few times. The chain couples TRBV28 to TRBJ1-1; no definite D call. V dropped 5 bases and J dropped 6 bases, with 10 bases sitting between them. This CDR3 region has 12 residues. The germline gives CDR1 MDHEN, CDR2 SYDVKM. CDR3 in amino acids: CASSLDGAEAFF. The CDR3 nucleotides read TGTGCCAGCAGTCTCGACGGGGCTGAAGCTTTCTTT.

V gene TRBV11-3 combines with J gene TRBJ1-5; 8 bases align to TRBD1. V was pared by 7 bases and J by 2 bases, with 10 bases of the junction left unmatched. From germline, CDR1 is SGHNT and CDR2 YENEEA. This CDR3 is 16 amino acids long. This chain's CDR3 is CASTLPPDRGNQPQHF. The DNA for the CDR3 is TGTGCCAGCACCCTTCCCCCGGACAGGGGCAATCAGCCCCAGCATTTT.

As for this clone: Compared with germline, one end of the junction differs, possibly owing to a read error. This chain links TRBV11-2 with TRBJ2-7; D possibly uses TRBD1 or TRBD2 (5 bases each). Germline assignment: CDR1 SGHAT and CDR2 FQNNGV. The CDR3 extends over 15 amino acids. The CDR3 region has the DNA TGTGCCAGTAGCTTGGGGCTGGGAGATACCTACGAGCAGTACTTC. Translated: CASSLGLGDTYEQYF.

J is TRBJ2-1 and V is TRBV7-9; TRBD2 matches 7 bases. The CDR3 length is 13 residues. The V and J ends lost 8 bases and 7 bases, in that order; junction bases with no gene match: 8. CDR1 and CDR2 (germline): SEHNR, FQNEAQ (reference sequence). This chain's CDR3 is CASRTGGLNEQFF. The CDR3 region has the DNA TGTGCCAGCCGGACGGGGGGTTTAAATGAGCAGTTCTTC.

This clone has a single count. The chain uses TRBV7-2 and TRBJ1-1; 7 positions match TRBD1. Germline CDR1 SGHTA, CDR2 FQGNSA. The CDR3 sequence is 13 residues long. V shed 6 bases and J 2 bases; nucleotides not matched to a gene: 3. CDR3 bases: TGTGCCAGCAGACGGGACAGAAACACTGAAGCTTTCTTT. Its protein product is CASRRDRNTEAFF.

The rearrangement uses TRBV14 and TRBJ1-1, with 10 positions matching TRBD1. The germline gives CDR1 SGHDN, CDR2 FVKESK. This CDR3 is built from 16 residues. Trimming took 1 base from V and 1 from J; bases not matched to a gene: 3. The CDR3 DNA sequence: TGTGCCAGCAGCCAAGCGGGACAGGGGTCGAACACTGAAGCTTTCTTT. This translates into CASSQAGQGSNTEAFF.

This sequence joins TRBV4-2 and TRBJ2-5; no clear D gene. The germline V gene encodes CDR1 LGHNA and CDR2 YNFKEQ. CDR3 length: 12 amino acids. V lost 6 bases and J 4 bases, leaving 9 bases between the germline ends. In DNA form, the CDR3 reads TGTGCCAGCAGTCCCCGAGGAGAGACCCAGTACTTC. It encodes CASSPRGETQYF.

The J gene is TRBJ2-7, the V gene TRBV6-1, with D unclear. The CDR3 is made up of 14 amino acids. V was shortened by 3 bases and J by 3 bases, with 12 bases between the two germline ends. Germline V gives CDR1 MNHNS, CDR2 SASEGT. CDR3 nucleotide sequence: TGTGCCAGCAGTGATTGGGCCAGGAGCTACGAGCAGTACTTC. It is translated as CASSDWARSYEQYF.

This chain connects TRBV25-1 to TRBJ2-7; D may be TRBD2 (6 bases). The CDR3 sequence is 10 residues long. Trimming left V 6 bases short and J 7 bases short, with 7 bases between. The germline CDR1 and CDR2 sequences are MGHDK and SYGVNS. The DNA for the CDR3 is TGTGCCAGCAGGGCGGGGGAGCAGTACTTC. It translates to CASRAGEQYF.

The chain recombines TRBV6-5 with TRBJ1-1; a possible D gene is TRBD1 (6 bases). The CDR3 is 12 amino acids. Trimming removed 6 bases at V and 4 bases at J, with 9 bases between. CDR1 is MNHEY and CDR2 is SVGAGI in the germline V gene. In DNA, the CDR3 is TGTGCCAGCAGCCAAGGGGGCACTGAAGCTTTCTTT. It translates to CASSQGGTEAFF.

The V and J genes are TRBV6-5 and TRBJ2-7; the match to TRBD2 covers 9 bases. The germline CDR1 and CDR2 sequences are MNHEY and SVGAGI. V shed 5 bases, J shed 5 bases, and the junction held 7 bases outside the gene matches. The length of the CDR3 is 14 residues. This CDR3 is CASSPGLAVNEQYF. The CDR3 nucleotides read TGTGCCAGCAGTCCGGGACTAGCAGTGAACGAGCAGTACTTC.

This clone was counted once. The chain joins TRBV15 to TRBJ2-1; tentatively, D is TRBD2 (6 bases). V lost 1 base to trimming and J lost 9 bases, with 19 bases between them. The germline gives CDR1 LNHNV, CDR2 YYDKDF (reference sequence). CDR3 size: 16 residues. The CDR3 loop reads CATSRVASPLSGEQFF. The CDR3 nucleotides are TGTGCCACCAGCAGAGTCGCTAGCCCCCTTAGCGGTGAGCAGTTCTTC.

This clone came up once. The same CDR3 can be traced to other DNA sequences in this sample. This CDR3 reads CASSPGRQNTEAFF. In DNA, the CDR3 is TGTGCCAGCAGTCCAGGACGGCAGAACACTGAAGCTTTCTTT. V gene TRBV2 combines with J gene TRBJ1-1, with no clear D. Per germline, CDR1 SNHLY and CDR2 FYNNEI. The CDR3 length is 14 residues. Trimming stripped 5 bases from V and 1 base from J, with 11 bases between.

The gene calls are TRBV13 and TRBJ1-3; TRBD1 matches at 7 bases. J was trimmed by 0 bases and V by 1 base; bases with no gene match: 18. The germline V gene encodes CDR1 PRHDT and CDR2 FYEKMQ (reference sequence). The CDR3 length is 21 residues. In DNA, the CDR3 is TGTGCCAGCAGCTTAGAGAGGACAGGAGGATATTCAGACCCCTCTGGAAACACCATATATTTT. Protein sequence: CASSLERTGGYSDPSGNTIYF.

This clone has only a few counts. Here the CDR3 reads CASSDPAYQGANVLTF. In DNA, the CDR3 is TGTGCCAGCAGCGACCCAGCGTACCAGGGGGCCAACGTCCTGACTTTC. The chain recombines TRBV27 with TRBJ2-6; D remains ambiguous. CDR1 and CDR2 from the germline V gene are MNHEY and SMNVEV (reference sequence). V lost 6 bases, J lost 4 bases, and 16 bases lay in between. This CDR3 has 16 residues.

The chain couples TRBV10-3 to TRBJ2-5; D call uncertain. Looked up from germline, CDR1 is ENHRY and CDR2 is SYGVKD. The V end was cut by 0 bases, the J end by 2 bases, with 7 bases between. This CDR3 contains 14 residues. The CDR3 loop reads CAISESTVQETQYF. As DNA, the CDR3 is TGTGCCATCAGTGAGTCGACGGTTCAAGAGACCCAGTACTTC.

This clone was counted between two and nine times. V is TRBV6-6 and J is TRBJ1-1, with 7 bases aligning to TRBD1. The CDR3 runs to 12 residues. Losses at the gene ends were 2 bases for V and 8 bases for J; bases not matched to a gene: 2. CDR1 is MNHNY and CDR2 is SVGAGI in the germline V gene (reference sequence). CDR3 nucleotides: TGTGCCAGCAGTTACCCGGGACAGGAAGCTTTCTTT. Translating gives CASSYPGQEAFF.

This rearrangement joins TRBV7-8 to TRBJ1-4, with TRBD1 identical over 9 bases. The V gene end was trimmed by 3 bases and the J gene end by 1 base; junction bases not matched to a gene: 3. The CDR3 covers 16 residues. Germline CDR1 and CDR2: SGHVS and FQNEAQ. CDR3 sequence reads: CASSFRQGETNEKLFF. In DNA form, the CDR3 reads TGTGCCAGCAGCTTTCGACAGGGGGAAACTAATGAAAAACTGTTTTTT.

The chain carries TRBV11-2 and TRBJ1-2; 8 bases are shared with TRBD1. Germline CDR1 reads SGHAT; CDR2 reads FQNNGV. V lost 4 bases to trimming and J lost 8 bases; unmatched junction nucleotides: 6. The CDR3 sequence is 13 residues long. CDR3 coding DNA: TGTGCCAGCAGCTCGGGACAGGTGGCAGGCTACACCTTC. It is translated as CASSSGQVAGYTF.

The V and J genes are TRBV18 and TRBJ1-5; the D gene is possibly TRBD1 (6 bases). The CDR3 covers 14 residues. Germline values: CDR1 KGHSH, CDR2 LQKENI. V was cut by 3 bases and J by 7 bases, with 13 bases left in between. The CDR3 spells CASSPGAGDQPQHF. The CDR3 DNA sequence: TGTGCCAGCTCACCGGGGGCAGGGGACCAGCCCCAGCATTTT.

This sequence joins TRBV6-1 and TRBJ2-5, with D unclear. V was clipped by 0 bases and J by 1 base, with 15 bases between them. CDR1 and CDR2 from the germline V gene are MNHNS and SASEGT. This CDR3 is built from 17 residues. In DNA, the CDR3 is TGTGCCAGCAGTGAAGCGATGAGTAAACAGTTCCAAGAGACCCAGTACTTC. Translation gives CASSEAMSKQFQETQYF.

The chain recombines TRBV5-1 with TRBJ1-1; tentatively, D is TRBD1 (6 bases). This CDR3 is 15 amino acids long. CDR1 and CDR2 (germline): SGHRS, YFSETQ. Trimming pared 0 bases from V and 3 bases from J, leaving 12 bases between. In DNA form, the CDR3 reads TGCGCCAGCAGCTTGGGACAGGCAGTGTACACTGAAGCTTTCTTT. Amino acid sequence: CASSLGQAVYTEAFF.

This clone was detected only a few times. This sequence joins TRBV4-1 and TRBJ1-1; the D is unclear. Trimming removed 1 base at V and 3 bases at J, with 6 bases between. Germline V CDR1 and CDR2: MGHRA, YSYEKL. CDR3 length: 13 residues. Here the CDR3 DNA reads TGCGCCAGCAGCCAAGTGGAATACACTGAAGCTTTCTTT. Translated, it gives CASSQVEYTEAFF.

There are a few counts of this clone. The chain couples TRBV29-1 to TRBJ1-1; 7 bases fit TRBD1. Per germline, CDR1 SQVTM and CDR2 ANQGSEA. CDR3 length equals 13 residues. V was pared by 7 bases and J by 5 bases, with 10 bases of the junction left unmatched. CDR3 region: CSGRGQTGTEAFF. The CDR3 DNA reads TGCAGCGGGAGGGGACAGACGGGAACTGAAGCTTTCTTT.

The genes are TRBV4-3 and TRBJ1-2, with TRBD1 as a possible D gene (6 bases). This CDR3 region has 16 residues. The V end was cut by 4 bases, the J end by 4 bases, with 19 bases between. CDR1 and CDR2 from the germline V gene are LGHNA and YSLEER. CDR3 amino acids: CASSPFDRPEGYGYTF. In DNA, the CDR3 is TGCGCCAGCAGCCCCTTCGACAGGCCAGAGGGCTATGGCTACACCTTC.

The CDR3 DNA follows: TGTGCCAGTAGTATCAAGGGACTATTTTTTGCCTACGAGCAGTACTTC. Translating gives CASSIKGLFFAYEQYF. The rearrangement links TRBV19 to TRBJ2-7; 7 bases are shared with TRBD2. Germline CDR1 is LNHDA and CDR2 is SQIVND (reference sequence). This CDR3 has 16 amino acids. The V segment lost 3 bases and the J segment 2 bases; nucleotides outside the gene matches: 10. Combining the CDR3 with reference TRBV19 and TRBJ2-7 gives the whole variable domain DGGITQSPKYLFRKEGQNVTLSCEQNLNHDAMYWYRQDPGQGLRLIYYSQIVNDFQKGDIAEGYSVSREKKESFPLTVTSAQKNPTAFYLCASSIKGLFFAYEQYFGPGTRLTVT.